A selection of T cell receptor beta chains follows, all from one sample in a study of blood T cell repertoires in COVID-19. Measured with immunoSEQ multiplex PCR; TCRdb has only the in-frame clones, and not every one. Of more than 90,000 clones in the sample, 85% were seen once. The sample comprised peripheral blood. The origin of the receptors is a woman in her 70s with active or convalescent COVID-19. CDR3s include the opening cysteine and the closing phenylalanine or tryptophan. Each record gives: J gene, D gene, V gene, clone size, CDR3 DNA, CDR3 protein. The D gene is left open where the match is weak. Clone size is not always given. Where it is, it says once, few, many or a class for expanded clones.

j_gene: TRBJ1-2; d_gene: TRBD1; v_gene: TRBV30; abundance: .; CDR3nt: TGTGCCTGGAGTTCAGGGGGCCCTGGCTACACCTTC; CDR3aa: CAWSSGGPGYTF
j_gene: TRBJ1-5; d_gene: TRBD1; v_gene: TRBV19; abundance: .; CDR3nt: TGTGCCAGTAGTACCCCAACAGGGGCGAGGTTAAACCAGCCCCAGCATTTT; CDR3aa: CASSTPTGARLNQPQHF
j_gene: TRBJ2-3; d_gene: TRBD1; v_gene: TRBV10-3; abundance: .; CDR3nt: TGTGCCACCAGGGGGCTGGTCCAAGATACGCAGTATTTT; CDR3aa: CATRGLVQDTQYF
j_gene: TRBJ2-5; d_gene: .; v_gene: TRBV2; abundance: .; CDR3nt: TGTGCCAGCAGTAGAGAGGGAGGAGAGACCCAGTACTTC; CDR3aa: CASSREGGETQYF
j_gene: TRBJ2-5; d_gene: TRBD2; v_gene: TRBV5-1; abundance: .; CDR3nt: TGCGCCAGCAGCCTGGGACTAGCGGGGGGAGGAGAGACCCAGTACTTC; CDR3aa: CASSLGLAGGGETQYF
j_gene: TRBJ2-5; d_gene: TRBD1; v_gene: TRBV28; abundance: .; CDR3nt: TGTGCCAGCAGTTCTTTCGGGACAGATGAAAAAGCTCGTTACTTC; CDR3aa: CASSSFGTDEKARYF
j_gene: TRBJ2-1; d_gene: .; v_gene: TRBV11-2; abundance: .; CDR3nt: TGTGCCAGCAGCTTAGATGTCAACCCGGTGGAGCAGTTCTTC; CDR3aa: CASSLDVNPVEQFF
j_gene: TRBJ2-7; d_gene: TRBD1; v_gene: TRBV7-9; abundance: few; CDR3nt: TGTGCCAGCAGCTCCCCGGACAGGGCGGTCTACGAGCAGTACTTC; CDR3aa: CASSSPDRAVYEQYF
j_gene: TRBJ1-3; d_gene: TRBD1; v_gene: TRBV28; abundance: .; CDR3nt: TGTGCCAGCAGTCTAACAGGGGTTTCTGGAAACACCATATATTTT; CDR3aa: CASSLTGVSGNTIYF
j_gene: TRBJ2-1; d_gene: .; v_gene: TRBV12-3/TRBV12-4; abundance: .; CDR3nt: TGTGCCAGCAGGAGTAGCTCTAGCCAGCAGTTCTTC; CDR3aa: CASRSSSSQQFF
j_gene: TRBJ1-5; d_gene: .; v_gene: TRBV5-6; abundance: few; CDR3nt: TGTGCCAGCAGCTTGGGGCAGGGTGTGGGGCAGCCCCAGCATTTT; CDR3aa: CASSLGQGVGQPQHF
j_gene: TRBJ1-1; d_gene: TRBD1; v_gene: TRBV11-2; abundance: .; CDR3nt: TGTGCCAGCAGCTTAGGGGGGACAGGGAGGCGGAACACTGAAGCTTTCTTT; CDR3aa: CASSLGGTGRRNTEAFF
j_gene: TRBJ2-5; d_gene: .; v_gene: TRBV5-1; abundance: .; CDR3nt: TGCGCCAGCAGCTTGGCACTAGGAGGGGGGGGAGAGACCCAGTACTTC; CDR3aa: CASSLALGGGGETQYF
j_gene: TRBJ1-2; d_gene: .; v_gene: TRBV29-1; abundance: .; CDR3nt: TGCAGCGTTGGTCTTTCCGGAGGCGATGGCTACACCTTC; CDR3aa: CSVGLSGGDGYTF
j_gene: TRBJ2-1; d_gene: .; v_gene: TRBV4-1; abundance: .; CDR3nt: TGCGCCAGCAGCCAAGATCAGCGGCCTAACAATGAGCAGTTCTTC; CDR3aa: CASSQDQRPNNEQFF